The 5 T cell receptor beta chains presented below share a single source sample, sequenced in a study of beta chain features in type 1 diabetes. Reverse transcribing all isolated RNA meant expressed TCRB transcripts were sequenced. Method: immunoSEQ multiplex PCR; TCRdb's copy keeps in-frame clones and lacks some. The top ten hold 0.012% of the sample, which has 250,000 to 300,000 clones, approximately 25% seen once. Which antigens these TCRs recognize remains unknown. Study observations and caveats: Among patients with Type 1 diabetes, TCRB CDR3s were moderately but significantly shorter in every one of the four CD4+ subsets.

Sequencing was performed on naive CD4+ T cells from blood. Receptors originate from a woman in her thirties with type 1 diabetes.

This clone was counted between two and nine times. CDR3 nucleotides: TGTGCCAGCAGCCAACGGACTAGCGTGGGAGAGACCCAGTACTTC. Translated, it gives CASSQRTSVGETQYF. This chain uses TRBV14 with TRBJ2-5; TRBD2 agrees at 9 bases. CDR3 length equals 15 residues. CDR1 and CDR2 from the germline V gene are SGHDN and FVKESK. The V and J ends lost 2 bases and 4 bases, in that order; junction bases with no gene match: 5. Complete variable domain (other parts from reference TRBV14 and TRBJ2-5): EAGVTQFPSHSVIEKGQTVTLRCDPISGHDNLYWYRRVMGKEIKFLLHFVKESKQDESGMPNNRFLAERTGGTYSTLKVQPAELEDSGVYFCASSQRTSVGETQYFGPGTRLLVL.

This chain joins TRBV30 and TRBJ1-1; a possible D gene is TRBD1 (5 bases). V dropped 5 bases and J dropped 1 base, with 5 bases sitting between them. CDR1 and CDR2 (germline): GTSNPN, SVGIG (reference sequence). CDR3 length: 11 residues. The CDR3 DNA follows: TGTGCCTGGGGACAGAACACTGAAGCTTTCTTT. Amino acids: CAWGQNTEAFF.

This clone was observed a few times. V gene TRBV28 combines with J gene TRBJ2-7, with 7 nucleotides matching TRBD1. The ends lost 5 bases at V and 0 bases at J; junction bases unmatched: 10. The length of the CDR3 is 16 residues. Germline CDR1 MDHEN, CDR2 SYDVKM. The DNA of the CDR3 is TGTGCCAGCAGTCCCGGGACAGCTGACTCCTCCTACGAGCAGTACTTC. Its protein product is CASSPGTADSSYEQYF.

The V and J genes are TRBV28 and TRBJ2-1, with D maybe TRBD1 (6 bases). The V gene's germline CDR1 is MDHEN and CDR2 SYDVKM. The CDR3 extends over 13 amino acids. V was cut by 10 bases and J by 2 bases, with 12 bases left in between. Written as DNA, the CDR3 is TGTGCCACCACGGACAGTGCCTACAATGAGCAGTTCTTC. Translating gives CATTDSAYNEQFF.

The rearrangement joins TRBV7-2 to TRBJ2-2, with D possibly matching TRBD1 (5 bases). Germline V gene sequence: CDR1 SGHTA, CDR2 FQGNSA. This CDR3 has 17 residues. V lost 5 bases and J 0 bases, leaving 16 bases between the germline ends. CDR3 DNA: TGTGCCAGCAGCCCACGGGCCTCCAGGGCGAACACCGGGGAGCTGTTTTTT. This sequence encodes CASSPRASRANTGELFF.